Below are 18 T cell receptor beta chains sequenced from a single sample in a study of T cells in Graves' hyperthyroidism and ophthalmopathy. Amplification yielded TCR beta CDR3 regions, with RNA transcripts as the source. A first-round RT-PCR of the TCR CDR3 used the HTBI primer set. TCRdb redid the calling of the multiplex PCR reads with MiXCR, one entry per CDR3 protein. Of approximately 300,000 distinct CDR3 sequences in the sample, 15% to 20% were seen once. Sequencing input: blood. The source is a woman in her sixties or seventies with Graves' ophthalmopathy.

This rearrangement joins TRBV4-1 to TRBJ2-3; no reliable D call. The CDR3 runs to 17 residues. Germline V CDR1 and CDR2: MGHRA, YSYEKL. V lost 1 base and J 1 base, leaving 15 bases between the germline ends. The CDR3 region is CASSQGLYGQGTDTQYF. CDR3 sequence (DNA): TGCGCCAGCAGCCAAGGGCTGTACGGGCAGGGCACAGATACGCAGTATTTT.

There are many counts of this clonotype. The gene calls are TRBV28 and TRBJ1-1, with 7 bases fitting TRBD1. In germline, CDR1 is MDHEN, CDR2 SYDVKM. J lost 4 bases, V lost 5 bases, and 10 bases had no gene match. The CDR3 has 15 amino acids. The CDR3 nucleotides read TGTGCCAGCAGTCCAGACAGGGAGTACGGCACTGAAGCTTTCTTT. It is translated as CASSPDREYGTEAFF.

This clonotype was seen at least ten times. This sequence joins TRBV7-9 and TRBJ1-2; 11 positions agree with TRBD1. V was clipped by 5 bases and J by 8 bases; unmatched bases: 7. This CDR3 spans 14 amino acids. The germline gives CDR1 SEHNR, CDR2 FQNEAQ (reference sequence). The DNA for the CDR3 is TGTGCCAGCAGCCAACGGGACAGGGGGGGCGGCTACACCTTC. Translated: CASSQRDRGGGYTF. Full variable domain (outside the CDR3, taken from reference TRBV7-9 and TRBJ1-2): DTGVSQNPRHKITKRGQNVTFRCDPISEHNRLYWYRQTLGQGPEFLTYFQNEAQLEKSRLLSDRFSAERPKGSFSTLEIQRTEQGDSAMYLCASSQRDRGGGYTFGSGTRLTVV.

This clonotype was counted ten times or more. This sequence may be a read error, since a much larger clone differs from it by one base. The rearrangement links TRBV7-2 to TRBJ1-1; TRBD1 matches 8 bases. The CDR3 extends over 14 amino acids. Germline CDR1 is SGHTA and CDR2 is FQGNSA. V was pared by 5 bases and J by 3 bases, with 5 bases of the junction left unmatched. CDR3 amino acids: CASSANRGDTEAFF. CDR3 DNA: TGTGCCAGCAGCGCGAACAGGGGGGACACTGAAGCTTTCTTT.

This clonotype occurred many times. CDR3 sequence reads: CAWRSLYNEQFF. In nucleotides, the CDR3 is TGTGCCTGGCGAAGCTTATACAATGAGCAGTTCTTC. This rearrangement joins TRBV30 to TRBJ2-1, with D uncertain. This CDR3 is 12 amino acids long. Germline CDR1 GTSNPN, CDR2 SVGIG (reference sequence). V lost 5 bases, J lost 4 bases, and 9 bases lay in between.

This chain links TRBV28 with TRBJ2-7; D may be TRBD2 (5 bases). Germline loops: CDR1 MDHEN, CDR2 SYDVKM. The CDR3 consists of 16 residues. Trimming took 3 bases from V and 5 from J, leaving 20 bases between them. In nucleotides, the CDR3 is TGTGCCAGCAGTTTGCCCGGGGTGTACATACCCCACGAGCAGTACTTC. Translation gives CASSLPGVYIPHEQYF.

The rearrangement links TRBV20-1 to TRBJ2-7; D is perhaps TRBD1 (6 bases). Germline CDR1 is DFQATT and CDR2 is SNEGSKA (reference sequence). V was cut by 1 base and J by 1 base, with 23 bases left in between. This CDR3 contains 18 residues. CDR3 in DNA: TGCAGTGCTAGAGTAGGAGGCAGGGGCCCTGATATTTCCTACGAGCAGTACTTC. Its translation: CSARVGGRGPDISYEQYF.

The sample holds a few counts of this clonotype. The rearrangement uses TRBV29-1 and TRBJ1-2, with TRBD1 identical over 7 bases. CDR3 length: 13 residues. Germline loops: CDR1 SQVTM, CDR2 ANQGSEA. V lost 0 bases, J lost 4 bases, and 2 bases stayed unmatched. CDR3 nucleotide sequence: TGCAGCGTTGAAGAAGCAGGGGGCTATGGCTACACCTTC. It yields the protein CSVEEAGGYGYTF.

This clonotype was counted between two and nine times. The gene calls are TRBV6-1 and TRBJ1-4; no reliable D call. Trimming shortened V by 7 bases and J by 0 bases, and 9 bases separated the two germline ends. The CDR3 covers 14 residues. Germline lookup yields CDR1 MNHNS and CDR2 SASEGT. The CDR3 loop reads CASTVTATNEKLFF. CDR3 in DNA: TGTGCCAGCACTGTGACTGCAACTAATGAAAAACTGTTTTTT.

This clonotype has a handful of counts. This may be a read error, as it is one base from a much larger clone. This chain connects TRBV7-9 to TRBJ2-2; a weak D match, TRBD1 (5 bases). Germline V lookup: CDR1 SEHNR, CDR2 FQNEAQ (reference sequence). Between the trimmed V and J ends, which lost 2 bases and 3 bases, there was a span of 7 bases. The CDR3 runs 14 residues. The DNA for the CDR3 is TGTGCCAGCAGCTTATCCAGGGACACCGGGGAGCTGTTTTTT. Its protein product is CASSLSRDTGELFF.

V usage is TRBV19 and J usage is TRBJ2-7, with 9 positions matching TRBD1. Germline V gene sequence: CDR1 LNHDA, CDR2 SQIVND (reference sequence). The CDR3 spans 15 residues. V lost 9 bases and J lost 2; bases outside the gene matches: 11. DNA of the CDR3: TGTGCCAGCGCTCCGACAGGGGGTATTACCTACGAGCAGTACTTC. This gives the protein CASAPTGGITYEQYF.

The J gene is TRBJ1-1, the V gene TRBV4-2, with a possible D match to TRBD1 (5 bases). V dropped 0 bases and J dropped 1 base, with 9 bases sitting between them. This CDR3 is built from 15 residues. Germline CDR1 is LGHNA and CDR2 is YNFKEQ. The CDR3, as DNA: TGTGCCAGCAGCCAAGAGGTAAGGGGGAACACTGAAGCTTTCTTT. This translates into CASSQEVRGNTEAFF.

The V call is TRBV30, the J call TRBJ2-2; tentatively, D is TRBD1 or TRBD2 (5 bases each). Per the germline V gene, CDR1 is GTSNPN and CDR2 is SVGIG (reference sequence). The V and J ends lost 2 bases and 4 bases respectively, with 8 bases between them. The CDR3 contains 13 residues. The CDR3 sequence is CAWSWDVTGELFF. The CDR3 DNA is TGTGCCTGGAGTTGGGACGTCACCGGGGAGCTGTTTTTT. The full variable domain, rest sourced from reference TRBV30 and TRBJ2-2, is SQTIHQWPATLVQPVGSPLSLECTVEGTSNPNLYWYRQAAGRGLQLLFYSVGIGQISSEVPQNLSASRPQDRQFILSSKKLLLSDSGFYLCAWSWDVTGELFFGEGSRLTVL.

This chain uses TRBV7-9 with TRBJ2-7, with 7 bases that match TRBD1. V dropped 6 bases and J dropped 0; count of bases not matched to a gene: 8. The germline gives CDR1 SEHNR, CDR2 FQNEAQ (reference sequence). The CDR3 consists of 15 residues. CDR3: CASSSDRRISYEQYF. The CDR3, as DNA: TGTGCCAGCAGTTCGGACAGGAGAATCTCCTACGAGCAGTACTTC.

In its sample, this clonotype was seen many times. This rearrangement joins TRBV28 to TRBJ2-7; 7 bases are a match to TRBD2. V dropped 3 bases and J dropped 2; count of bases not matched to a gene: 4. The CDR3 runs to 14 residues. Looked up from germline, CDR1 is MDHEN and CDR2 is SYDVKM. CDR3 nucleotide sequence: TGTGCCAGCAGTTTGGGGGGGAAGACCTACGAGCAGTACTTC. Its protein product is CASSLGGKTYEQYF. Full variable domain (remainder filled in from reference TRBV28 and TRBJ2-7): DVKVTQSSRYLVKRTGEKVFLECVQDMDHENMFWYRQDPGLGLRLIYFSYDVKMKEKGDIPEGYSVSREKKERFSLILESASTNQTSMYLCASSLGGKTYEQYFGPGTRLTVT.

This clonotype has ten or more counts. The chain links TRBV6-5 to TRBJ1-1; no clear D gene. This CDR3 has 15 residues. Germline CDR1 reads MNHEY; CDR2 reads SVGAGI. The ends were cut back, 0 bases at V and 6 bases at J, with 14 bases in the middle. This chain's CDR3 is CASSYSDRGRSEAFF. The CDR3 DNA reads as TGTGCCAGCAGTTACTCGGACCGAGGACGCTCTGAAGCTTTCTTT.

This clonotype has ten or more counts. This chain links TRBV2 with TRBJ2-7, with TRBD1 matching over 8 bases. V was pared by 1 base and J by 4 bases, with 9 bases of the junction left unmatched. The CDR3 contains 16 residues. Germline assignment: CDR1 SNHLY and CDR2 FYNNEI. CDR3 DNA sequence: TGTGCCAGCAGTGAAGGTTTCCGGACAGGGAAGTACGAGCAGTACTTC. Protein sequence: CASSEGFRTGKYEQYF.

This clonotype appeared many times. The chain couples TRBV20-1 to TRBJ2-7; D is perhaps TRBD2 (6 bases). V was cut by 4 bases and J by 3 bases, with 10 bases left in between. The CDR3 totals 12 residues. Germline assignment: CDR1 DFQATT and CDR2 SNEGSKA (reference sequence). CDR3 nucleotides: TGCAGTGCTAAGTACGGGAGCTACGAGCAGTACTTC. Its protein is CSAKYGSYEQYF.